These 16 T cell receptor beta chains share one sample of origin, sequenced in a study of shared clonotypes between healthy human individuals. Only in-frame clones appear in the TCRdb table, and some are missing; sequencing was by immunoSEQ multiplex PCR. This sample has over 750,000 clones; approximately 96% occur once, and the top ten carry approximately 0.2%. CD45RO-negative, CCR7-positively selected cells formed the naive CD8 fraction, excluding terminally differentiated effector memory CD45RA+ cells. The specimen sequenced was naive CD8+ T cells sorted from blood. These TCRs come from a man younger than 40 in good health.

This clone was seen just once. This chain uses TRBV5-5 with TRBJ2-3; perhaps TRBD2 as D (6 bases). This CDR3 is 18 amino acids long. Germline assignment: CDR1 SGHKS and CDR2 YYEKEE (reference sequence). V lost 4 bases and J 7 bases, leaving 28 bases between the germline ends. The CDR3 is CASSAGVRNRGAKYTQYF. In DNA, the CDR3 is TGTGCCAGCAGCGCTGGAGTTCGTAACCGCGGGGCAAAATATACGCAGTATTTT. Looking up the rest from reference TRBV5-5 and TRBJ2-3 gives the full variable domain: DAGVTQSPTHLIKTRGQQVTLRCSPISGHKSVSWYQQVLGQGPQFIFQYYEKEERGRGNFPDRFSARQFPNYSSELNVNALLLGDSALYLCASSAGVRNRGAKYTQYFGPGTRLTVL.

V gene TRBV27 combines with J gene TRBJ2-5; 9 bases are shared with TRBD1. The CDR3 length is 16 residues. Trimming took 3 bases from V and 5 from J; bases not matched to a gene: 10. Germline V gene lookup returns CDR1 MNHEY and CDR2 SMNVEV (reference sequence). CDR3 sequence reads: CASSLLWDRVTETQYF. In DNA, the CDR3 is TGTGCCAGCAGTTTGCTTTGGGACAGGGTAACGGAGACCCAGTACTTC.

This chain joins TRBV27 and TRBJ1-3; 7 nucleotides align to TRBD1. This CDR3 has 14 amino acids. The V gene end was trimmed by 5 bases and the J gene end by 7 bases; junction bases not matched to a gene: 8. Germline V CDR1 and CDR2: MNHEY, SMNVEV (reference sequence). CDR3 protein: CASSSRTGRNTIYF. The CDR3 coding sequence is TGTGCCAGCAGTAGCAGGACAGGTCGGAACACCATATATTTT.

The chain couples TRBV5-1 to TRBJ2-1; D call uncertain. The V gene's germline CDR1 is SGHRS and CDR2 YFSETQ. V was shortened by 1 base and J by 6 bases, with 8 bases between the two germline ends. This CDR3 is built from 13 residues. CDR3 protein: CASSLRGSNEQFF. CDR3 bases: TGCGCCAGCAGCTTGCGCGGATCCAATGAGCAGTTCTTC.

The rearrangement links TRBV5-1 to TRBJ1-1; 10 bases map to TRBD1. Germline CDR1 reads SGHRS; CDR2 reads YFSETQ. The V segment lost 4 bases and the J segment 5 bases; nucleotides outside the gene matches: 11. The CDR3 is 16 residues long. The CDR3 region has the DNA TGCGCCAGCAGCCCACCACAGACAGGGGGCAGGACTGAAGCTTTCTTT. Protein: CASSPPQTGGRTEAFF. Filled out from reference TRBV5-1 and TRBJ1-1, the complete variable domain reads KAGVTQTPRYLIKTRGQQVTLSCSPISGHRSVSWYQQTPGQGLQFLFEYFSETQRNKGNFPGRFSGRQFSNSRSEMNVSTLELGDSALYLCASSPPQTGGRTEAFFGQGTRLTVV.

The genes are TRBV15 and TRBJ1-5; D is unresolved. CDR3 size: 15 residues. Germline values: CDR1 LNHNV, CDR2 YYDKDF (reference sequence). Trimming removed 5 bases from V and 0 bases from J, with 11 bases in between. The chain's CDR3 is CATSPADLSNQPQHF. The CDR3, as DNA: TGTGCCACCAGCCCAGCAGACCTTAGCAATCAGCCCCAGCATTTT. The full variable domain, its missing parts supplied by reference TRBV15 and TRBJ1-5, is DAMVIQNPRYQVTQFGKPVTLSCSQTLNHNVMYWYQQKSSQAPKLLFHYYDKDFNNEADTPDNFQSRRPNTSFCFLDIRSPGLGDTAMYLCATSPADLSNQPQHFGDGTRLSIL.

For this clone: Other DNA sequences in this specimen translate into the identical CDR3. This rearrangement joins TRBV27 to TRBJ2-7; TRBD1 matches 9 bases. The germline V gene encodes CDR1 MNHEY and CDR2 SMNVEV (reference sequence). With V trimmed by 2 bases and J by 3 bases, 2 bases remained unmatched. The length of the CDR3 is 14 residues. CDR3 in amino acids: CASSLDRGSYEQYF. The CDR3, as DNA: TGTGCCAGCAGTTTAGACAGGGGGAGCTACGAGCAGTACTTC.

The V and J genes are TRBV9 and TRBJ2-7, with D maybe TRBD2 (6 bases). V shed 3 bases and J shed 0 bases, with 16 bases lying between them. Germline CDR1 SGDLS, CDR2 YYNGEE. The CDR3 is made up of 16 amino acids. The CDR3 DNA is TGTGCCAGCAGCGAGGGGCCTAGCGAGAGCTCCTACGAGCAGTACTTC. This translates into CASSEGPSESSYEQYF. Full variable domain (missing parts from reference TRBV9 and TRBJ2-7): DSGVTQTPKHLITATGQRVTLRCSPRSGDLSVYWYQQSLDQGLQFLIQYYNGEERAKGNILERFSAQQFPDLHSELNLSSLELGDSALYFCASSEGPSESSYEQYFGPGTRLTVT.

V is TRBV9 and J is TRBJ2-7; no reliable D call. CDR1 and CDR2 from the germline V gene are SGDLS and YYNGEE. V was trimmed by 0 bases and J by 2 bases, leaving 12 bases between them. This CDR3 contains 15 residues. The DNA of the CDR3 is TGTGCCAGCAGCGTAGAGCCCACTACTGCCTACGAGCAGTACTTC. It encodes CASSVEPTTAYEQYF. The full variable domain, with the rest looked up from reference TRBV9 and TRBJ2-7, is DSGVTQTPKHLITATGQRVTLRCSPRSGDLSVYWYQQSLDQGLQFLIQYYNGEERAKGNILERFSAQQFPDLHSELNLSSLELGDSALYFCASSVEPTTAYEQYFGPGTRLTVT.

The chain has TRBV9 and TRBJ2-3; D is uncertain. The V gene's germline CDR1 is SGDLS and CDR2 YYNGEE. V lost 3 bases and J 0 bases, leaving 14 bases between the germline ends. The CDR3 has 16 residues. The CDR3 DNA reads TGTGCCAGCAGCGAGCCGCGGATTGGAAGCACAGATACGCAGTATTTT. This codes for CASSEPRIGSTDTQYF.

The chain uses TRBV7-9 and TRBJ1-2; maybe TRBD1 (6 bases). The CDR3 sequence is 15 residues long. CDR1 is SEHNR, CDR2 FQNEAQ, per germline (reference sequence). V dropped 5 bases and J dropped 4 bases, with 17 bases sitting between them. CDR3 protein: CASSEGKTGLYGYTF. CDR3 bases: TGTGCCAGCAGCGAAGGGAAGACAGGCCTCTATGGCTACACCTTC.

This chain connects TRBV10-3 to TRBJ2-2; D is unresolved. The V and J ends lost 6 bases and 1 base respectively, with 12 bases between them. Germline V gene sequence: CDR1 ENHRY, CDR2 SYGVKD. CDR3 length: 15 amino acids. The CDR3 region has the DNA TGTGCCATCAGCCACTCAGAAAAGAACACCGGGGAGCTGTTTTTT. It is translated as CAISHSEKNTGELFF.

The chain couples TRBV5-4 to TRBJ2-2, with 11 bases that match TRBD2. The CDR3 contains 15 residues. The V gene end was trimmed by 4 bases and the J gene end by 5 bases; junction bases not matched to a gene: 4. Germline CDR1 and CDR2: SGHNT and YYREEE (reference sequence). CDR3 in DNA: TGTGCCAGCAGCCCGGGACTAGCGGAAACCGGGGAGCTGTTTTTT. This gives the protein CASSPGLAETGELFF.

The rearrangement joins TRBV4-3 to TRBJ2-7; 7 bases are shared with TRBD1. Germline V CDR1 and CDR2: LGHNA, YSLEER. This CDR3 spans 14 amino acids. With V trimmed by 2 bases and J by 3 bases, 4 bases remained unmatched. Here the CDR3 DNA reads TGCGCCAGCAGCCAAAATACAGGGGTCTACGAGCAGTACTTC. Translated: CASSQNTGVYEQYF.

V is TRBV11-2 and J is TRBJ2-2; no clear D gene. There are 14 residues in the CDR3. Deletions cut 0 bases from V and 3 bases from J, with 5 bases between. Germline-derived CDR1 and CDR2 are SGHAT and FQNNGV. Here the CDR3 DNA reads TGTGCCAGCAGCTTAGAAGTTTACACCGGGGAGCTGTTTTTT. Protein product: CASSLEVYTGELFF.

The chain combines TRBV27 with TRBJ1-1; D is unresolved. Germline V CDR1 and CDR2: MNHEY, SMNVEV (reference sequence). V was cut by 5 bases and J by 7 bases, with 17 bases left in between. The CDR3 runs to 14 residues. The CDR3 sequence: CASSPRMGVGEAFF. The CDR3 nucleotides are TGTGCCAGCAGTCCGCGTATGGGAGTAGGTGAAGCTTTCTTT.